These T cell receptor beta chains were read from a single sample in a study of OX40 agonist ivuxolimab in advanced cancers. The data were produced by immunoSEQ multiplex PCR, yet TCRdb's version contains in-frame clones alone and is incomplete. The repertoire holds 100,000 to 120,000 clones, with 91% as singletons. The sample was CD4+ or CD8+ T cells sorted from blood, taken in a trial of the OX40 agonist ivuxolimab. The receptors come from an adult with an advanced solid tumor such as melanoma, head and neck, liver or kidney cancer. Both conserved end residues are part of each CDR3. Fields, in order: D gene, clone size, V gene, J gene, CDR3 protein, CDR3 DNA. The D gene is left open where the match is weak. Where a row states a size, it is once, few, many or the class of an expanded clone; other rows omit it.

D: -
size: -
V: TRBV18
J: TRBJ2-3
CDR3: CASSPGRSTDTDTQYF
DNA: TGTGCCAGCTCACCTGGGAGGAGCACCGACACAGATACGCAGTATTTT

D: -
size: few
V: TRBV29-1
J: TRBJ1-1
CDR3: CSVEKTALNTEAFF
DNA: TGCAGCGTTGAAAAGACAGCCCTGAACACTGAAGCTTTCTTT

D: -
size: -
V: TRBV6-5
J: TRBJ1-2
CDR3: CASRRGSAYGYTF
DNA: TGTGCCAGCAGGAGGGGATCAGCATATGGCTACACCTTC

D: -
size: -
V: TRBV6-1
J: TRBJ1-5
CDR3: CASSEERLSQPQHF
DNA: TGTGCCAGCAGCGAGGAAAGGCTCAGCCAGCCCCAGCATTTT

D: -
size: -
V: TRBV29-1
J: TRBJ1-2
CDR3: CSVRTDYYGYTF
DNA: TGCAGCGTTCGTACGGATTACTATGGCTACACCTTC

D: TRBD1
size: -
V: TRBV5-1
J: TRBJ1-2
CDR3: CASSGTGQYGYTF
DNA: TGCGCCAGCAGCGGGACAGGGCAGTATGGCTACACCTTC

D: -
size: -
V: TRBV5-1
J: TRBJ2-5
CDR3: CASSWNQETQYF
DNA: TGCGCCAGCAGCTGGAACCAAGAGACCCAGTACTTC

D: -
size: -
V: TRBV6-5
J: TRBJ2-7
CDR3: CASRSGQTYEQYF
DNA: TGTGCCAGCAGAAGTGGACAGACTTACGAGCAGTACTTC

D: -
size: -
V: TRBV4-1
J: TRBJ1-1
CDR3: CASSPIQGTSTEAFF
DNA: TGCGCCAGCAGCCCAATACAGGGTACGTCCACTGAAGCTTTCTTT

D: TRBD1
size: -
V: TRBV5-1
J: TRBJ1-1
CDR3: CASSFQGDGTEAFF
DNA: TGCGCCAGCAGCTTTCAGGGGGATGGCACTGAAGCTTTCTTT

D: -
size: once
V: TRBV11-2
J: TRBJ2-1
CDR3: CASSLRTTYNEQFF
DNA: TGTGCCAGCAGCTTAAGGACAACCTACAATGAGCAGTTCTTC

D: TRBD2
size: -
V: TRBV4-1
J: TRBJ2-5
CDR3: CASSQGLAGVETQYF
DNA: TGCGCCAGCAGCCAAGGACTAGCGGGAGTCGAGACCCAGTACTTC

D: -
size: -
V: TRBV5-5
J: TRBJ2-7
CDR3: CASSLQQMGEQYF
DNA: TGTGCCAGCAGCTTGCAACAAATGGGCGAGCAGTACTTC

D: -
size: once
V: TRBV11-2
J: TRBJ1-2
CDR3: CASSPGAQERYTF
DNA: TGTGCCAGCAGCCCAGGCGCCCAGGAGCGCTACACCTTC

D: TRBD1
size: -
V: TRBV5-1
J: TRBJ1-2
CDR3: CASSLGDRGYGYTF
DNA: TGCGCCAGCAGCTTGGGGGACAGGGGTTATGGCTACACCTTC

D: -
size: few
V: TRBV27
J: TRBJ1-2
CDR3: CASSLYRDYGYTF
DNA: TGTGCCAGCAGTTTATACAGGGACTATGGCTACACCTTC

D: -
size: once
V: TRBV7-9
J: TRBJ2-7
CDR3: CASSLVGGQIYEQYF
DNA: TGTGCCAGCAGCTTAGTCGGGGGTCAAATCTACGAGCAGTACTTC

D: -
size: -
V: TRBV14
J: TRBJ1-3
CDR3: CASSQVPGSSGNTIYF
DNA: TGTGCCAGCAGCCAAGTACCGGGGTCCTCTGGAAACACCATATATTTT

D: -
size: -
V: TRBV5-1
J: TRBJ2-3
CDR3: CASSSEGGATDTQYF
DNA: TGCGCCAGCAGCTCCGAGGGTGGGGCCACAGATACGCAGTATTTT

D: -
size: -
V: TRBV5-1
J: TRBJ2-1
CDR3: CASSLGGHYNEQFF
DNA: TGCGCCAGCAGCTTGGGGGGACACTACAATGAGCAGTTCTTC

D: -
size: -
V: TRBV7-3
J: TRBJ2-3
CDR3: CASSLRQGDTQYF
DNA: TGTGCCAGCAGCTTAAGGCAGGGAGATACGCAGTATTTT

D: -
size: -
V: TRBV28
J: TRBJ2-7
CDR3: CASSGRPSYEQYF
DNA: TGTGCCAGCAGCGGGCGCCCGTCCTACGAGCAGTACTTC

D: -
size: -
V: TRBV29-1
J: TRBJ2-1
CDR3: CSVDGGAYNEQFF
DNA: TGCAGCGTTGATGGGGGCGCCTACAATGAGCAGTTCTTC

D: TRBD1
size: -
V: TRBV7-6
J: TRBJ1-6
CDR3: CASSLGTENSPLHF
DNA: TGTGCCAGCAGCTTGGGGACAGAGAATTCACCCCTCCACTTT

D: -
size: -
V: TRBV11-2
J: TRBJ1-5
CDR3: CASSSQPGTSIGDNQPQHF
DNA: TGTGCCAGCAGCTCACAACCCGGGACGTCCATCGGGGATAATCAGCCCCAGCATTTT

D: -
size: -
V: TRBV10-3
J: TRBJ1-5
CDR3: CAISFQAAQGSNQPQHF
DNA: TGTGCCATCAGTTTCCAGGCGGCGCAGGGAAGCAATCAGCCCCAGCATTTT

D: TRBD1
size: -
V: TRBV5-8
J: TRBJ2-1
CDR3: CASSLDRGTYNEQFF
DNA: TGTGCCAGCAGCTTGGACAGGGGAACCTACAATGAGCAGTTCTTC

D: TRBD2
size: once
V: TRBV30
J: TRBJ2-1
CDR3: CAWSALAREGREQFF
DNA: TGTGCCTGGAGTGCCCTGGCGCGGGAGGGACGCGAGCAGTTCTTC

D: TRBD1
size: -
V: TRBV5-4
J: TRBJ1-4
CDR3: CASSLRTGESEKLFF
DNA: TGTGCCAGCAGCTTAAGAACAGGGGAGAGTGAAAAACTGTTTTTT

D: TRBD2
size: -
V: TRBV18
J: TRBJ2-5
CDR3: CASSTTGLAARLLETQYF
DNA: TGTGCCAGCTCCACGACGGGGCTAGCGGCCCGACTTTTGGAGACCCAGTACTTC

D: -
size: -
V: TRBV6-5
J: TRBJ1-1
CDR3: CASSYSPTGNTEAFF
DNA: TGTGCCAGCAGTTACTCGCCGACGGGGAACACTGAAGCTTTCTTT

D: -
size: -
V: TRBV12-5
J: TRBJ1-3
CDR3: CASGLADPGTGNTIYF
DNA: TGTGCTAGTGGTTTGGCAGACCCCGGGACTGGAAACACCATATATTTT

D: -
size: -
V: TRBV15
J: TRBJ2-3
CDR3: CATSRDPTSTDTQYF
DNA: TGTGCCACCAGCAGAGATCCCACTAGCACAGATACGCAGTATTTT

D: TRBD2
size: once
V: TRBV5-1
J: TRBJ2-2
CDR3: CASSMAGLINTGELFF
DNA: TGCGCCAGCAGCATGGCGGGACTAATAAACACCGGGGAGCTGTTTTTT

D: -
size: -
V: TRBV5-1
J: TRBJ2-1
CDR3: CASSDAASYNEQFF
DNA: TGCGCCAGCAGCGACGCGGCCTCCTACAATGAGCAGTTCTTC

D: TRBD1
size: once
V: TRBV9
J: TRBJ2-7
CDR3: CASSSRDSSYEQYF
DNA: TGTGCCAGCAGCTCCCGGGACAGCAGCTACGAGCAGTACTTC

D: TRBD1
size: -
V: TRBV10-2
J: TRBJ2-3
CDR3: CASTTGEWDTQYF
DNA: TGCGCCAGCACCACAGGGGAGTGGGATACGCAGTATTTT

D: TRBD1
size: -
V: TRBV7-2
J: TRBJ2-7
CDR3: CASSLATGGSYEQYF
DNA: TGTGCCAGCAGCTTGGCGACAGGGGGATCCTACGAGCAGTACTTC

D: -
size: -
V: TRBV6-6
J: TRBJ1-5
CDR3: CASSHRRHF
DNA: TGTGCCAGCAGCCATCGACGGCATTTT

D: -
size: -
V: TRBV30
J: TRBJ2-7
CDR3: CAWRKFEGVYEQYF
DNA: TGTGCCTGGAGGAAGTTCGAGGGGGTCTACGAGCAGTACTTC

D: TRBD2
size: -
V: TRBV7-8
J: TRBJ2-5
CDR3: CASSLAGLAGKETQYF
DNA: TGTGCCAGCAGCTTAGCGGGACTAGCGGGGAAAGAGACCCAGTACTTC

D: -
size: once
V: TRBV19
J: TRBJ1-3
CDR3: CASSITGPSSGNTIYF
DNA: TGTGCCAGTAGTATTACGGGGCCGAGCTCTGGAAACACCATATATTTT

D: -
size: -
V: TRBV28
J: TRBJ2-2
CDR3: CASRPGTVGTGELFF
DNA: TGTGCCAGCAGGCCGGGGACGGTTGGCACCGGGGAGCTGTTTTTT

D: -
size: -
V: TRBV5-1
J: TRBJ2-7
CDR3: CASSSLGPWGEQYF
DNA: TGCGCCAGCAGCTCCCTGGGGCCTTGGGGCGAGCAGTACTTC

D: -
size: once
V: TRBV11-2
J: TRBJ1-4
CDR3: CASSLDPPTEKLFF
DNA: TGTGCCAGCAGCTTAGATCCGCCGACGGAAAAACTGTTTTTT

D: TRBD1
size: -
V: TRBV30
J: TRBJ2-7
CDR3: CAWSVQGSITYEQYF
DNA: TGTGCCTGGAGTGTACAGGGGAGCATAACCTACGAGCAGTACTTC

D: TRBD1
size: once
V: TRBV30
J: TRBJ1-1
CDR3: CAWKGQFTEAFF
DNA: TGTGCCTGGAAGGGACAGTTCACTGAAGCTTTCTTT

D: TRBD2
size: once
V: TRBV6-1
J: TRBJ2-1
CDR3: CASSELGSGIYNEQFF
DNA: TGTGCCAGCAGTGAATTAGGTAGCGGGATTTACAATGAGCAGTTCTTC

D: -
size: -
V: TRBV2
J: TRBJ1-2
CDR3: CASSLDGNYGYTF
DNA: TGTGCCAGCAGCCTGGACGGAAACTATGGCTACACCTTC

D: -
size: -
V: TRBV4-2
J: TRBJ1-2
CDR3: CASSQDVRGVDGYTF
DNA: TGTGCCAGCAGCCAAGATGTCAGGGGTGTCGATGGCTACACCTTC

D: -
size: -
V: TRBV7-2
J: TRBJ2-1
CDR3: CASSFLGVGNEQFF
DNA: TGTGCCAGCAGCTTTTTGGGCGTAGGGAATGAGCAGTTCTTC

D: -
size: -
V: TRBV9
J: TRBJ2-5
CDR3: CASSADTLPQETQYF
DNA: TGTGCCAGCAGCGCGGACACACTCCCCCAAGAGACCCAGTACTTC

D: -
size: -
V: TRBV2
J: TRBJ2-7
CDR3: CASSELEGTGEQYF
DNA: TGTGCCAGCAGTGAACTGGAGGGGACGGGGGAGCAGTACTTC

D: -
size: -
V: TRBV4-2
J: TRBJ2-5
CDR3: CASSRDTGYGQETQYF
DNA: TGTGCCAGCAGCCGGGACACAGGGTATGGACAAGAGACCCAGTACTTC